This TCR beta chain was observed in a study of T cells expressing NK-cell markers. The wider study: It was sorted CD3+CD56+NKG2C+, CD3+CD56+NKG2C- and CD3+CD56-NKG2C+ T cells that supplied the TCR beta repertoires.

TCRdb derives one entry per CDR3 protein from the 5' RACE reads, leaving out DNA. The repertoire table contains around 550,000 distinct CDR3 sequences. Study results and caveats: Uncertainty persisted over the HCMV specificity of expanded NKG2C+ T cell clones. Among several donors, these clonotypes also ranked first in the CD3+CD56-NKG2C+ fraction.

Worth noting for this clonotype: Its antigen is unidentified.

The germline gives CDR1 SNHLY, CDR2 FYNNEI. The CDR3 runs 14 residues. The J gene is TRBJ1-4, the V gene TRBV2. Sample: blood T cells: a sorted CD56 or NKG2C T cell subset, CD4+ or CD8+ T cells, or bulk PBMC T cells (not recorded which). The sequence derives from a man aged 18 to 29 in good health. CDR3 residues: CASSDGRGNEKLFF. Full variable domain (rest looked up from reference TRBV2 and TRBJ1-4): EPEVTQTPSHQVTQMGQEVILRCVPISNHLYFYWYRQILGQKVEFLVSFYNNEISEKSEIFDDQFSVERPDGSNFTLKIRSTKLEDSAMYFCASSDGRGNEKLFFGSGTQLSVL.